This is a list of T cell receptor beta chains from one sample in a study of blood T cell repertoires in COVID-19. Repertoires were generated with immunoSEQ multiplex PCR, while TCRdb's copy carries only in-frame clones and drops some. The data contain under 200,000 clones, around nine tenths of them singletons. The sequencing input was peripheral blood. These receptors were collected from a man in his 60s with active or convalescent COVID-19. The CDR3 runs from the conserved cysteine through the conserved F or W. Each record gives: V gene, CDR3 length, D gene, clone size, J gene, CDR3 DNA, CDR3 protein. A D gene is named only where the DNA matches it firmly. Clone size is stated in some rows and not others, as once, few, many or a class when expanded.

TRBV29-1	13	-	-	TRBJ1-6	TGCAGCGTGGCACAGGGCCCTAATTCACCCCTCCACTTT	CSVAQGPNSPLHF
TRBV11-2	13	-	-	TRBJ2-3	TGTGCCAGCAGCTCCAGACTTGGAGATACGCAGTATTTT	CASSSRLGDTQYF
TRBV5-1	15	-	-	TRBJ2-3	TGCGCCAGCAGCTTGAGTCCGGGGGGCACAGATACGCAGTATTTT	CASSLSPGGTDTQYF
TRBV6-5	15	-	-	TRBJ2-7	TGTGCCAGCAGTCGAGCCGGGACCGAAGGGGGCGAGCAGTACTTC	CASSRAGTEGGEQYF
TRBV12-5	17	-	-	TRBJ1-2	TGTGCTAGTGGTTTGGTACCGGGATTCCAAGACAGGCTTGGCTACACCTTC	CASGLVPGFQDRLGYTF
TRBV7-2	15	TRBD2	-	TRBJ2-1	TGTGCCAGCAGCTTCGGACTAGCAGGGAGCAATGAGCAGTTCTTC	CASSFGLAGSNEQFF
TRBV10-3	14	-	-	TRBJ2-5	TGTGCCATCAGTGGCCCCGGGTCTCAAGAGACCCAGTACTTC	CAISGPGSQETQYF
TRBV5-1	16	TRBD2	-	TRBJ2-1	TGCGCCAGCAGCTTGGAGGGAACGGGGGGCTACAATGAGCAGTTCTTC	CASSLEGTGGYNEQFF
TRBV18	15	-	-	TRBJ2-6	TGTGCCAGCTCACCCGAGGGGGCTGGGGCCAACGTCCTGACTTTC	CASSPEGAGANVLTF
TRBV7-9	15	-	-	TRBJ1-1	TGTGCCAGCAGCTTAGTTTATTCAGGGGACACTGAAGCTTTCTTT	CASSLVYSGDTEAFF
TRBV21-1	15	-	-	TRBJ2-7	TGTGCCAGACGGTGGGGAGGGATAGGATCCCACGAGCAGTACTTC	CARRWGGIGSHEQYF
TRBV9	12	TRBD1	few	TRBJ2-7	TGTGCCAGTGGACAGGGAAGCTACGAGCAGTACTTC	CASGQGSYEQYF
TRBV18	13	TRBD1	once	TRBJ1-2	TGTGCCAGCTCACAGGACAGGATCCATGGCTACACCTTC	CASSQDRIHGYTF
TRBV27	13	-	-	TRBJ1-6	TGTGCCAGCAGTTTGTTAGGACAAGCACCCCTCCACTTT	CASSLLGQAPLHF
TRBV2	12	TRBD1	-	TRBJ1-2	TGTGCCAGCAAAGACAGGGCAATTGGCTACACCTTC	CASKDRAIGYTF
TRBV30	16	TRBD2	few	TRBJ2-2	TGTGCCTGGAGTGTAAGGCGCGGGGGAAGCACCGGGGAGCTGTTTTTT	CAWSVRRGGSTGELFF
TRBV5-4	15	TRBD1	-	TRBJ1-4	TGTGCCAGCAGCACCGATCCAGGGGGAAGCGAAAAACTGTTTTTT	CASSTDPGGSEKLFF
TRBV5-1	13	-	-	TRBJ2-1	TGCGCCAGCAGCTTGGGTCGGGCGGGGGAGCAGTTCTTC	CASSLGRAGEQFF
TRBV5-1	15	TRBD1	-	TRBJ1-1	TGCGCCAGCAGCTCATCCGACAGGGGGGACACTGAAGCTTTCTTT	CASSSSDRGDTEAFF
TRBV2	14	-	-	TRBJ1-3	TGTGCCAGCAGATTCACCGAGGGAGGAAACACCATATATTTT	CASRFTEGGNTIYF
TRBV10-3	15	TRBD1	few	TRBJ1-4	TGTGCCATCAGGCAAGGGACAGGGGATAATGAAAAACTGTTTTTT	CAIRQGTGDNEKLFF
TRBV5-8	15	TRBD2	-	TRBJ2-4	TGTGCCAGCAGCTTTCGAGCGGGGGGAGGAAACATTCAGTACTTC	CASSFRAGGGNIQYF
TRBV18	14	-	-	TRBJ1-4	TGTGCCAGCTCACCATGGGAACAGGGCGAAAAACTGTTTTTT	CASSPWEQGEKLFF
TRBV5-1	14	TRBD1	once	TRBJ1-2	TGCGCCAGCAACACCGGGACAGGGGTCTATGGCTACACCTTC	CASNTGTGVYGYTF
TRBV19	14	-	-	TRBJ2-2	TGTGCCAGTAGACAGGACAGAGGAACCGGGGAGCTGTTTTTT	CASRQDRGTGELFF
TRBV7-9	14	-	-	TRBJ1-5	TGTGCCAGCAACGGCGGGGGCAGCAATCAGCCCCAGCATTTT	CASNGGGSNQPQHF
TRBV10-3	14	-	-	TRBJ1-3	TGTGCCATCAGTGAGGCCGGCTCTGGAAACACCATATATTTT	CAISEAGSGNTIYF
TRBV7-8	12	-	-	TRBJ2-7	TGTGCCAGCAGCTTAACAGGGTACGAGCAGTACTTC	CASSLTGYEQYF
TRBV10-3	13	-	-	TRBJ1-2	TGTGCCATCAGTGATGTAGGGGATGATGGCTACACCTTC	CAISDVGDDGYTF
TRBV2	15	TRBD1	-	TRBJ1-2	TGTGCCAGCAGTCCACCGGGACAGGGGGCTGGTGGCTACACCTTC	CASSPPGQGAGGYTF
TRBV6-5	14	TRBD1	-	TRBJ1-1	TGTGCCAGCACCCAGGGACAGCTGAACACTGAAGCTTTCTTT	CASTQGQLNTEAFF
TRBV9	15	TRBD2	-	TRBJ2-5	TGTGCCAGCAGCGCCGGGGGGGGCTTGGAAGAGACCCAGTACTTC	CASSAGGGLEETQYF
TRBV19	14	TRBD1	-	TRBJ2-7	TGTGCCAGTAGCCTTGGACAGGGGGCATACGAGCAGTACTTC	CASSLGQGAYEQYF
TRBV7-9	15	TRBD1	-	TRBJ2-7	TGTGCCAGCAGCCCACACGGACAGGCTCCTTGGGAGCAGTACTTC	CASSPHGQAPWEQYF
TRBV19	13	TRBD2	-	TRBJ2-7	TGTGCCAGTAGTGTTGGGACTAGCGACGAGCAGTACTTC	CASSVGTSDEQYF
TRBV15	16	TRBD1	-	TRBJ1-4	TGTGCCACCAGCAGAGTACAGGGGCGCTTTAATGAAAAACTGTTTTTT	CATSRVQGRFNEKLFF
TRBV5-6	14	TRBD1	-	TRBJ2-5	TGTGCCAGCAGCTTCGGGACAGGGAAAGAGACCCAGTACTTC	CASSFGTGKETQYF
TRBV5-8	13	-	few	TRBJ1-2	TGTGCCAGCAGCTTCCGGGGAGGGAATGGCTACACCTTC	CASSFRGGNGYTF
TRBV18	14	TRBD1	-	TRBJ1-2	TGTGCCAGCTCACCACCGGGCAGGGGGCCTGGCTACACCTTC	CASSPPGRGPGYTF
TRBV9	15	-	-	TRBJ2-1	TGTGCCAGCAGCGTAGGGCCTAGCCCCGCAGGTGAGCAGTTCTTC	CASSVGPSPAGEQFF
TRBV7-2	15	-	-	TRBJ2-3	TGTGCCAGCAGCTTAGCGGGAGCTAGCACAGATACGCAGTATTTT	CASSLAGASTDTQYF
TRBV7-2	15	-	-	TRBJ2-7	TGTGCCAGCAGCTTAGATGCAGGGGCAACGTACGAGCAGTACTTC	CASSLDAGATYEQYF
TRBV2	13	-	-	TRBJ1-5	TGTGCCAGCAGCTCGCCGGGAAATCAGCCCCAGCATTTT	CASSSPGNQPQHF
TRBV2	18	TRBD2	-	TRBJ2-2	TGTGCCAGCAGGTCGACTAGCGGGGGCCACGCGAACACCGGGGAGCTGTTTTTT	CASRSTSGGHANTGELFF
TRBV2	13	-	-	TRBJ2-5	TGTGCCAGCAGCGAGGGGGGGAGTCAGACCCAGTACTTC	CASSEGGSQTQYF
TRBV15	13	-	-	TRBJ1-6	TGTGCCACCAGCAGAGGGGAGGGTTCACCCCTCCACTTT	CATSRGEGSPLHF
TRBV9	19	-	-	TRBJ2-7	TGTGCCAGCAGCGTAGGGGTCAACAGCCGGAAGATTTCCCTCTACGAGCAGTACTTC	CASSVGVNSRKISLYEQYF
TRBV5-5	15	TRBD1	-	TRBJ2-7	TGTGCCAGCAGCTTGACGACAGGGAACTACTACGAGCAGTACTTC	CASSLTTGNYYEQYF
TRBV11-3	12	-	-	TRBJ2-1	TGTGCCAGCAGCTTGTCGGGATTTGAGCAGTTCTTC	CASSLSGFEQFF
TRBV5-6	14	TRBD1	-	TRBJ1-2	TGTGCCAGCAGCGAGGGACAGCTTAACTATGGCTACACCTTC	CASSEGQLNYGYTF
TRBV4-2	16	-	-	TRBJ1-2	TGTGCCAGCAGCCAAGATGGGGGGATGGAGGGGTATGGCTACACCTTC	CASSQDGGMEGYGYTF
TRBV30	14	TRBD1	few	TRBJ1-2	TGTGCCTGGAGTGTACAGGGGGGCTCCTATGGCTACACCTTC	CAWSVQGGSYGYTF
TRBV5-6	15	-	-	TRBJ1-5	TGTGCCAGCAGCTTGGCAGGGGCCCCCAATCAGCCCCAGCATTTT	CASSLAGAPNQPQHF
TRBV2	15	TRBD1	few	TRBJ2-2	TGTGCCAGCAGTGCCACAGGGGGCAGTAACGGGGAGCTGTTTTTT	CASSATGGSNGELFF